The 6 T cell receptor beta chains below all came from one sample that was sequenced in a study of Graves' ophthalmopathy and Graves' hyperthyroidism (dated by TCRdb to 2017 to 2018). For sequencing, an Illumina HiSeq 2000 was employed. For repertoire sequencing, the TCR beta CDR3 regions were amplified from RNA transcripts. The first round was an RT-PCR using HTBI primers with the Qiagen OneStep RT-PCR kit, and this first round was followed by a second-round multiplex PCR, then size selection and purification. In-frame beta chains were kept once TCRdb had trimmed the public reads at Q25 with fastp and called clones with MiXCR. Merged by CDR3 protein, the rows form single entries marked with the most common genes and DNA. Present in this sample are 650,000 to 800,000 distinct CDR3 sequences, roughly 39% of which were seen just once. Jointly, the top ten make up more than 3% of the sample. Specimen: peripheral blood. Receptors originate from an adult man with Graves' ophthalmopathy.

The J gene is TRBJ1-2, the V gene TRBV7-2, with D perhaps TRBD1 (6 bases). This CDR3 has 15 residues. V lost 5 bases, J lost 4 bases, and 17 bases lay in between. CDR1 is SGHTA and CDR2 is FQGNSA in the germline V gene. The CDR3 DNA sequence: TGTGCCAGCAGCCAAGATGTGGGGGCGCGCTATGGCTACACCTTC. Encoded protein: CASSQDVGARYGYTF.

This chain joins TRBV5-8 and TRBJ2-2; D gene ambiguous. V lost 6 bases, J lost 3 bases, and 6 bases lay in between. This CDR3 has 12 amino acids. Germline values: CDR1 SGHTS, CDR2 YDEGEE. Here the CDR3 DNA reads TGTGCCAGCAACATCTACACCGGGGAGCTGTTTTTT. Amino acid sequence: CASNIYTGELFF.

A few counts support this clonotype. J is TRBJ2-7 and V is TRBV6-6, with D perhaps TRBD2 (7 bases). This CDR3 contains 16 residues. Trimming pared 2 bases from V and 7 bases from J, leaving 21 bases between. Germline V gene data show CDR1 as MNHNY and CDR2 as SVGAGI (reference sequence). The CDR3 bases are TGTGCCAGCAGTTACCGGGCCGGGGGGCGGTCGAAAGAGCAGTACTTC. Translated, it gives CASSYRAGGRSKEQYF.

In the case of this clonotype: A read error is possible here, since a much larger clone lies one base away. This CDR3 is CAGSQDRDTQPQHF. CDR3 DNA: TGTGCCGGCAGCCAAGACAGGGATACGCAGCCCCAGCATTTT. This rearrangement joins TRBV4-1 to TRBJ1-5; 7 bases align to TRBD1. This CDR3 contains 14 residues. CDR1 is MGHRA, CDR2 YSYEKL, per germline.

As for this clonotype: Given a much more abundant clone one base away, this may be a read error. The conserved closing phenylalanine or tryptophan is absent in this CDR3, likely reflecting a read error. J is TRBJ1-1 and V is TRBV20-1, with 7 bases lining up with TRBD1. Germline loops: CDR1 DFQATT, CDR2 SNEGSKA (reference sequence). The CDR3 runs 13 residues. V trimming: 5 bases; J trimming: 2 bases; junction bases outside the gene matches: 5. The DNA for the CDR3 is TGCAGTGCTCCTGGACAGGAAAACACTGAAGCTTTCTCT. This gives the protein CSAPGQENTEAFS.

V is TRBV9 and J is TRBJ1-3, with a possible D match to TRBD1 (5 bases). The CDR3 is made up of 17 amino acids. CDR1 and CDR2 from the germline V gene are SGDLS and YYNGEE. The V end lost 3 bases, the J end lost 0 bases, and 16 bases lay between the germline ends. CDR3 coding DNA: TGTGCCAGCAGCGCCTCCCGCACGGGGACCTCTGGAAACACCATATATTTT. It codes for CASSASRTGTSGNTIYF.